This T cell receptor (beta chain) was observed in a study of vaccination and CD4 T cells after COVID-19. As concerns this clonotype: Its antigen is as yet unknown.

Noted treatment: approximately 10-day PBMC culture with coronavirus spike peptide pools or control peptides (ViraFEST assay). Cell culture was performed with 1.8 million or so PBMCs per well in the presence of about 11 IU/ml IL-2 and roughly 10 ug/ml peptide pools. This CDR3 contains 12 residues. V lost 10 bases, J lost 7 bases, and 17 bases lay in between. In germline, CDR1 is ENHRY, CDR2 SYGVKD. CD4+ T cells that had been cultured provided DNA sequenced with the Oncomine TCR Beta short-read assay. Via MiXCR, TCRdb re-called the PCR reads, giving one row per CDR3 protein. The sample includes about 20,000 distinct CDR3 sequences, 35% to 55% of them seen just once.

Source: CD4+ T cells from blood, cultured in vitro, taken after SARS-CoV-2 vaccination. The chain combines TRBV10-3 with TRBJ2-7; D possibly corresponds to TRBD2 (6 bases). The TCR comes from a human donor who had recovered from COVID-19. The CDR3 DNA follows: TGTGCCACCAGGGCCCAACGGGGGGAGCAGTACTTC. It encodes CATRAQRGEQYF.